This record covers a single T cell receptor beta chain. As yet, its antigen is unknown. The sample originates from a study of cytomegalovirus exposure and HLA in healthy donors. Notes on the study in general: An analysis done earlier found most TCR beta V segments productive about 90% or about 30% of the time. TCR beta V- and J-gene trimming was later associated with a missense DCLRE1C variant. In a later analysis, HLA-C alleles had the fewest associated TCRs, DRB1 alleles the most.

Germline lookup yields CDR1 SGHAT and CDR2 FQNNGV. The CDR3 totals 13 residues. Trimming removed 6 bases from V and 2 bases from J, with 10 bases in between. Donors were nominally healthy when sampled, though unrecorded immune exposures were likely. The PCR made use of 60 Vbeta and 13 Jbeta primers. Sequenced by immunoSEQ multiplex PCR; TCRdb stores in-frame clones only, minus some. The table has about 55,000 clones, roughly 77% seen once; the top ten hold around 2.6%. J is TRBJ1-1 and V is TRBV11-2; D gene ambiguous. Sample: PBMCs. The receptor comes from a female donor in good health and CMV-seronegative. The CDR3, as DNA: TGTGCCAGCAGTGTCAAGAGCAACACTGAAGCTTTCTTT. Translated: CASSVKSNTEAFF.